This T cell receptor beta chain was obtained from a study of OX40 agonist ivuxolimab in advanced cancers. Study background: Enrolled patients in dose escalation had cancers that were hepatocellular carcinoma, melanoma, renal cell or head and neck cancer.

This CDR3 contains 14 residues. V shed 2 bases and J shed 9 bases, with 14 bases lying between them. Germline V gene lookup returns CDR1 SGHDN and CDR2 FVKESK. Sequencing used immunoSEQ multiplex PCR; TCRdb keeps in-frame clones, though not all of them. The profile shows 75,000 to 95,000 clones, roughly 86% of them singletons. This sequence originates from an adult with an advanced solid tumor such as melanoma, head and neck, liver or kidney cancer. The chain uses TRBV14 and TRBJ2-4, with D perhaps matching TRBD1 (6 bases). The sample was CD4+ or CD8+ T cells sorted from blood, taken in a trial of the OX40 agonist ivuxolimab. DNA for the CDR3: TGTGCCAGCAGCCAAAATATCAGGGGAAGCATTCAGTACTTC. Translation gives CASSQNIRGSIQYF.